Presented here are 8 T cell receptor beta chains from one specimen sequenced in a study of cytomegalovirus exposure and HLA in healthy donors. The data were produced by immunoSEQ multiplex PCR, yet TCRdb's version contains in-frame clones alone and is incomplete. The sample has around 120,000 clones, less than 90% seen once. Material: PBMCs. These receptors were obtained from a man aged 18 to 35 in good health and CMV-seropositive.

This sequence joins TRBV6-5 and TRBJ1-1, with D hard to call. CDR3 length: 13 residues. The germline CDR1 and CDR2 sequences are MNHEY and SVGAGI. V lost 6 bases and J lost 2, with 10 bases in between. The CDR3 bases are TGTGCCAGCAGACTAGGCCACAACACTGAAGCTTTCTTT. Translation gives CASRLGHNTEAFF.

The CDR3, as DNA: TGTGCCAGCTCACCCCGGGGAGGAGAAGCTTTCTTT. Translated, it gives CASSPRGGEAFF. The chain employs TRBV18 and TRBJ1-1; D not certain. V was shortened by 3 bases and J by 8 bases, with 10 bases between the two germline ends. This CDR3 spans 12 amino acids. Germline CDR1 KGHSH, CDR2 LQKENI.

The V and J genes are TRBV4-1 and TRBJ1-1; D is undetermined. CDR1 is MGHRA, CDR2 YSYEKL, per germline. V was cut by 4 bases and J by 4 bases, with 13 bases left in between. The CDR3 contains 14 residues. The CDR3 bases are TGCGCCAGCAGCCCCCGCCAGGAGGGCACTGAAGCTTTCTTT. Amino acid sequence: CASSPRQEGTEAFF.

This chain uses TRBV7-9 with TRBJ1-3; D remains ambiguous. V lost 0 bases and J 1 base, leaving 7 bases between the germline ends. Germline V gene lookup returns CDR1 SEHNR and CDR2 FQNEAQ (reference sequence). The CDR3 is made up of 15 amino acids. The CDR3 DNA reads as TGTGCCAGCAGCTTAGCGATGCAGTCTGGAAACACCATATATTTT. Its translation: CASSLAMQSGNTIYF.

J is TRBJ1-1 and V is TRBV6-5; no clear D gene. V lost 8 bases and J 1 base, leaving 8 bases between the germline ends. Germline CDR1 MNHEY, CDR2 SVGAGI. The length of the CDR3 is 12 residues. The CDR3 DNA reads as TGTGCCAGCTTAACATCGAACACTGAAGCTTTCTTT. Protein sequence: CASLTSNTEAFF.

The chain couples TRBV5-1 to TRBJ2-3, with TRBD1 identical over 9 bases. V shed 4 bases, J shed 5 bases, and the junction held 8 bases outside the gene matches. From germline, CDR1 is SGHRS and CDR2 YFSETQ. The CDR3 contains 15 residues. DNA of the CDR3: TGCGCCAGCAGCAACGGACAGGGGTTGGGAGATACGCAGTATTTT. Protein product: CASSNGQGLGDTQYF. The full variable domain, with the rest looked up from reference TRBV5-1 and TRBJ2-3, is KAGVTQTPRYLIKTRGQQVTLSCSPISGHRSVSWYQQTPGQGLQFLFEYFSETQRNKGNFPGRFSGRQFSNSRSEMNVSTLELGDSALYLCASSNGQGLGDTQYFGPGTRLTVL.

This chain uses TRBV6-5 with TRBJ1-6, with D perhaps matching TRBD1 (6 bases). Trimming pared 6 bases from V and 0 bases from J, leaving 9 bases between. Germline CDR1 reads MNHEY; CDR2 reads SVGAGI. This CDR3 is 15 amino acids long. DNA of the CDR3: TGTGCCAGCAGCTGGGACACCTCCTATAATTCACCCCTCCACTTT. Its protein is CASSWDTSYNSPLHF.

The V gene is TRBV10-2, the J gene TRBJ2-7; possible D gene TRBD2, 5 bases. The CDR3 has 12 residues. V was clipped by 2 bases and J by 3 bases, with 5 bases between them. Germline loops: CDR1 WSHSY, CDR2 SAAADI. CDR3 protein: CASSETSYEQYF. The CDR3 nucleotides read TGCGCCAGCAGTGAGACTAGCTACGAGCAGTACTTC.